The clone carrying this T cell receptor beta chain has a single count. Method: immunoSEQ multiplex PCR; TCRdb's copy keeps in-frame clones and lacks some. The sample shows more than 95,000 clones, roughly 87% of them seen only once. The source of the sample is a study of cytomegalovirus exposure and HLA in healthy donors. Germline V gives CDR1 SGHNT, CDR2 YENEEA. CDR3 length equals 15 residues. V shed 5 bases and J 9 bases; nucleotides not matched to a gene: 11. Sequenced material: PBMCs. The chain uses TRBV11-3 and TRBJ2-1; 9 bases agree with TRBD2. The origin of this receptor is a woman younger than 35 in good health and CMV-seronegative. The CDR3 is CASSLRLAEWGEQFF. Written as DNA, the CDR3 is TGTGCCAGCAGCCTCCGACTAGCGGAGTGGGGTGAGCAGTTCTTC.